The 26 T cell receptor beta chains listed next were all sequenced from one sample in a study of T cell repertoires in ileal Crohn's disease. Clones were sequenced by immunoSEQ multiplex PCR, and TCRdb holds only the in-frame ones, with some missing. The table includes approximately 2,700 clones, less than 95% detected once. Surgical specimens yielded lamina propria lymphocytes, which were density-gradient separated and then sorted. Input material: CD4+ T cells sorted from the ileum. The receptors were gathered from an adult with Crohn's disease.

The rearrangement joins TRBV4-3 to TRBJ2-4; a possible D gene is TRBD2 (6 bases). The germline gives CDR1 LGHNA, CDR2 YSLEER. The CDR3 length is 17 residues. V gave up 1 base and J gave up 2 bases, with 15 bases separating them. The CDR3: CASSQGGTDPSKNIQYF. The CDR3 DNA is TGCGCCAGCAGCCAAGGCGGGACTGACCCTTCCAAAAACATTCAGTACTTC.

V gene TRBV6-5 combines with J gene TRBJ2-1; D call uncertain. The germline V and J ends were trimmed by 5 bases and 12 bases, with 17 bases remaining between them. CDR1 is MNHEY, CDR2 SVGAGI, per germline. The CDR3 extends over 13 amino acids. The CDR3: CASSPPAVPTQFF. The CDR3 nucleotides read TGTGCCAGCAGTCCACCTGCGGTCCCTACGCAGTTCTTC.

The chain is built from TRBV6-6 and TRBJ2-7, with 7 bases aligning to TRBD1. This CDR3 is built from 13 residues. V shed 6 bases and J 7 bases; nucleotides not matched to a gene: 9. Germline CDR1 is MNHNY and CDR2 is SVGAGI (reference sequence). In DNA, the CDR3 is TGTGCCAGCAGGCCAACAGGGGCGGAGGAGCAGTACTTC. Protein sequence: CASRPTGAEEQYF.

The rearrangement uses TRBV6-5 and TRBJ2-1; tentative D call: TRBD1 (7 bases). V lost 0 bases, J lost 2 bases, and 11 bases lay in between. The CDR3 totals 16 residues. Per germline, CDR1 MNHEY and CDR2 SVGAGI. Written as DNA, the CDR3 is TGTGCCAGCAGTTACTCGGCAGGGGGGACCTACAATGAGCAGTTCTTC. It codes for CASSYSAGGTYNEQFF.

As to this clone: One junction end disagrees with the germline gene, perhaps due to a read error. J is TRBJ1-5 and V is TRBV28; D is ambiguous. This CDR3 region has 13 residues. Germline V gene lookup returns CDR1 MDHEN and CDR2 SYDVKM. The CDR3 bases are TGTGCCAGCAGTTTAGTCGCAGATCAACCCCAGCATTTT. Protein sequence: CASSLVADQPQHF. Full variable domain (missing parts from reference TRBV28 and TRBJ1-5): DVKVTQSSRYLVKRTGEKVFLECVQDMDHENMFWYRQDPGLGLRLIYFSYDVKMKEKGDIPEGYSVSREKKERFSLILESASTNQTSMYLCASSLVADQPQHFGDGTRLSIL.

This CDR3 reads CASSLMGTGDRRYTF. CDR3 in DNA: TGTGCCAGCAGCTTGATGGGGACAGGGGATAGACGCTACACCTTC. The chain carries TRBV5-4 and TRBJ1-2; TRBD1 aligns across 10 bases. V lost 1 base and J lost 9; bases outside the gene matches: 9. The CDR3 spans 15 residues. Germline lookup yields CDR1 SGHNT and CDR2 YYREEE (reference sequence).

This clone appeared a single time. This chain links TRBV18 with TRBJ1-1; D is uncertain. Germline-derived CDR1 and CDR2 are KGHSH and LQKENI. V shed 6 bases and J shed 1 base, with 12 bases lying between them. The CDR3 extends over 14 amino acids. The CDR3 DNA reads as TGTGCCAGCTCCAAAAGCGGGGAGAACACTGAAGCTTTCTTT. It yields the protein CASSKSGENTEAFF.

The rearrangement links TRBV30 to TRBJ1-6; 11 positions agree with TRBD1. The CDR3 has 14 amino acids. CDR1 GTSNPN and CDR2 SVGIG come from the germline V gene (reference sequence). V lost 3 bases to trimming and J lost 10 bases; unmatched junction nucleotides: 5. This CDR3 is CAWRWDRGDSPLHF. The CDR3 DNA follows: TGTGCCTGGAGATGGGACAGGGGGGACTCACCCCTCCACTTT.

The table lists this clone with a count of one. V gene TRBV5-8 combines with J gene TRBJ1-2; D call uncertain. CDR3 length equals 13 residues. The germline gives CDR1 SGHTS, CDR2 YDEGEE. The V and J ends lost 0 bases and 7 bases respectively, with 10 bases between them. The CDR3 DNA is TGTGCCAGCAGCTTGGGGGAGGCGCGTGGCTACACCTTC. It yields the protein CASSLGEARGYTF.

This clone has a single count. The chain couples TRBV19 to TRBJ2-2; 10 bases agree with TRBD2. The germline gives CDR1 LNHDA, CDR2 SQIVND (reference sequence). The V gene end was trimmed by 5 bases and the J gene end by 4 bases; junction bases not matched to a gene: 4. The CDR3 consists of 15 residues. As DNA, the CDR3 is TGTGCCAGTAGTTCACTAGCGGGAACCACCGGGGAGCTGTTTTTT. Encoded protein: CASSSLAGTTGELFF.

The chain has TRBV19 and TRBJ2-3, with a tentative D call TRBD2 (6 bases). Trimming stripped 3 bases from V and 1 base from J, with 11 bases between. Germline assignment: CDR1 LNHDA and CDR2 SQIVND (reference sequence). CDR3 length: 15 amino acids. The CDR3 sequence: CASSMGGVRTDTQYF. CDR3 DNA sequence: TGTGCCAGTAGTATGGGGGGAGTTCGCACAGATACGCAGTATTTT.

The chain links TRBV5-6 to TRBJ2-2; 14 bases map to TRBD2. The CDR3 is 19 residues long. CDR1 and CDR2 (germline): SGHDT, YYEEEE. The trim removed 4 bases at V and 6 bases at J, leaving 14 bases unmatched. The CDR3 region is CASSPRTSGGTIRAGELFF. In nucleotides, the CDR3 is TGTGCCAGCAGCCCCAGGACTAGCGGGGGGACGATTCGTGCCGGGGAGCTGTTTTTT. Complete variable domain (other parts from reference TRBV5-6 and TRBJ2-2): DAGVTQSPTHLIKTRGQQVTLRCSPKSGHDTVSWYQQALGQGPQFIFQYYEEEERQRGNFPDRFSGHQFPNYSSELNVNALLLGDSALYLCASSPRTSGGTIRAGELFFGEGSRLTVL.

The chain joins TRBV7-9 to TRBJ2-7, with 7 positions matching TRBD2. This CDR3 is 13 amino acids long. V lost 3 bases to trimming and J lost 4 bases; unmatched junction nucleotides: 3. Germline CDR1 SEHNR, CDR2 FQNEAQ (reference sequence). The CDR3 sequence is CASSLGGKYEQYF. The CDR3 coding sequence is TGTGCCAGCAGCTTGGGGGGGAAGTACGAGCAGTACTTC.

This clone was counted a single time. The rearrangement links TRBV19 to TRBJ2-3, with TRBD1 identical over 8 bases. Trimming cost V 5 bases and J 4 bases; bases outside gene matches: 8. The CDR3 sequence is 15 residues long. Germline V lookup: CDR1 LNHDA, CDR2 SQIVND (reference sequence). Here the CDR3 DNA reads TGTGCCAGTAGTCGAACAGGGGGTAGGGCAGATACGCAGTATTTT. Amino acid sequence: CASSRTGGRADTQYF.

J is TRBJ1-5 and V is TRBV2; D ambiguous. V was shortened by 6 bases and J by 2 bases, with 17 bases between the two germline ends. The CDR3 totals 16 residues. In germline, CDR1 is SNHLY, CDR2 FYNNEI. The CDR3 bases are TGTGCCAGCAGAGCTCCGTCAGGTGGTGGCAATCAGCCCCAGCATTTT. This gives the protein CASRAPSGGGNQPQHF.

This clone was counted a few times. The chain has TRBV27 and TRBJ1-6, with TRBD1 identical over 8 bases. Trimming took 0 bases from V and 9 from J; bases not matched to a gene: 4. The CDR3 loop spans 15 amino acids. Germline V gives CDR1 MNHEY, CDR2 SMNVEV (reference sequence). CDR3 nucleotide sequence: TGTGCCAGCAGTTTATCGACAGGGGTTTCTTCACCCCTCCACTTT. It yields the protein CASSLSTGVSSPLHF.

The chain uses TRBV6-1 and TRBJ2-7; TRBD2 aligns across 11 bases. V trimming: 6 bases; J trimming: 2 bases; junction bases outside the gene matches: 6. Germline lookup yields CDR1 MNHNS and CDR2 SASEGT. There are 15 residues in the CDR3. The CDR3 sequence: CASSVLAGATYEQYF. The CDR3 coding sequence is TGTGCCAGCAGCGTACTAGCGGGAGCGACCTACGAGCAGTACTTC.

The chain couples TRBV10-3 to TRBJ1-6; 7 bases match TRBD1. CDR1 is ENHRY, CDR2 SYGVKD, per germline. The CDR3 runs to 18 residues. V trimming: 5 bases; J trimming: 5 bases; junction bases outside the gene matches: 15. The DNA of the CDR3 is TGTGCCATCAGTTCACCAGGGGGGCAGGTTCGCAATAATTCACCCCTCCACTTT. It is translated as CAISSPGGQVRNNSPLHF.

The CDR3, as DNA: TGTGCCAGCAGCAAAGCGGGAGGGTACACCGGGGAGCTGTTTTTT. Protein: CASSKAGGYTGELFF. The genes are TRBV5-6 and TRBJ2-2; TRBD2 matches at 10 bases. The length of the CDR3 is 15 residues. Germline lookup yields CDR1 SGHDT and CDR2 YYEEEE. V shed 4 bases, J shed 3 bases, and the junction held 3 bases outside the gene matches. Full variable domain (missing parts from reference TRBV5-6 and TRBJ2-2): DAGVTQSPTHLIKTRGQQVTLRCSPKSGHDTVSWYQQALGQGPQFIFQYYEEEERQRGNFPDRFSGHQFPNYSSELNVNALLLGDSALYLCASSKAGGYTGELFFGEGSRLTVL.

V is TRBV28 and J is TRBJ2-5; 11 bases are shared with TRBD1. The CDR3 contains 16 residues. Trimming removed 2 bases from V and 4 bases from J; junction bases left unmatched: 6. Germline CDR1 is MDHEN and CDR2 is SYDVKM. CDR3 loop: CASSLGRTGGGETQYF. In nucleotides, the CDR3 is TGTGCCAGCAGTTTAGGTAGGACAGGGGGCGGAGAGACCCAGTACTTC. The variable domain in full, with the rest retrieved from reference TRBV28 and TRBJ2-5, is DVKVTQSSRYLVKRTGEKVFLECVQDMDHENMFWYRQDPGLGLRLIYFSYDVKMKEKGDIPEGYSVSREKKERFSLILESASTNQTSMYLCASSLGRTGGGETQYFGPGTRLLVL.

CDR3 sequence: CASIMGGGSPWPQHF. CDR3 sequence (DNA): TGTGCCAGCATTATGGGAGGGGGATCTCCCTGGCCCCAGCATTTT. The rearrangement uses TRBV28 and TRBJ1-5; D is possibly TRBD1 (6 bases). This CDR3 region has 15 residues. Germline loops: CDR1 MDHEN, CDR2 SYDVKM. V was shortened by 7 bases and J by 9 bases, with 22 bases between the two germline ends.

The genes are TRBV11-2 and TRBJ2-5, with 9 bases fitting TRBD1. Trimming cost V 5 bases and J 4 bases; bases outside gene matches: 8. This CDR3 contains 15 residues. Germline V gene sequence: CDR1 SGHAT, CDR2 FQNNGV. CDR3 in amino acids: CASSQGTGGRETQYF. The CDR3 DNA is TGTGCCAGCAGCCAAGGAACAGGGGGCAGAGAGACCCAGTACTTC.

This clone was detected only once. V is TRBV6-1 and J is TRBJ1-5, with D unresolved. Germline V gene lookup returns CDR1 MNHNS and CDR2 SASEGT. Trimming took off 4 bases at V and 0 bases at J, with 10 bases between the two ends. This CDR3 has 15 amino acids. The CDR3 nucleotides read TGTGCCAGCAGTGGGAGCACCTATAGCAATCAGCCCCAGCATTTT. Translating gives CASSGSTYSNQPQHF.

The V gene is TRBV6-6, the J gene TRBJ1-2; tentatively, D is TRBD1 (5 bases). Trimming pared 5 bases from V and 3 bases from J, leaving 16 bases between. This CDR3 is built from 15 residues. Germline V CDR1 and CDR2: MNHNY, SVGAGI (reference sequence). The CDR3, as DNA: TGTGCCAGCAGTCAGACTTTCCGGGACTACTATGGCTACACCTTC. Protein: CASSQTFRDYYGYTF.

This clone was detected only once. The chain is built from TRBV7-2 and TRBJ2-7, with 10 bases aligning to TRBD2. CDR3 length: 15 amino acids. CDR1 and CDR2 (germline): SGHTA, FQGNSA. The V gene end was trimmed by 5 bases and the J gene end by 1 base; junction bases not matched to a gene: 5. The CDR3 reads CASSQGLASSYEQYF. The CDR3 DNA sequence: TGTGCCAGCAGCCAGGGACTAGCGTCATCCTACGAGCAGTACTTC.

V and J are TRBV7-9 and TRBJ1-2, with 8 bases identical to TRBD1. Germline trimming cut 4 bases from V and 0 bases from J; bases unmatched to any gene: 4. Germline CDR1 and CDR2: SEHNR and FQNEAQ (reference sequence). CDR3 size: 15 residues. For the CDR3, the DNA is TGTGCCAGCAGCTCCTGGGACAGGCCTAACTATGGCTACACCTTC. This codes for CASSSWDRPNYGYTF.